This is a list of T cell receptor beta chains from one sample in a study of cytomegalovirus exposure and HLA in healthy donors. Assay: immunoSEQ multiplex PCR; the TCRdb copy retains only in-frame clones and omits some. This sample has fewer than 200,000 clones, with 76% found just once. Sequenced material: PBMCs. These receptors all stem from a female donor in good health and CMV-seronegative. Each CDR3 is given with its conserved first and last residue. The order of the fields is D gene, clone size, J gene, V gene, CDR3 protein, CDR3 DNA. The D gene is left open where the match is weak. Clone size is stated in some rows and not others, as once, few, many or a class when expanded.

D gene: TRBD1; clone size: NA; J gene: TRBJ1-6; V gene: TRBV6-5; CDR3 protein: CASSYDRGSPLHF; CDR3 DNA: TGTGCCAGCAGTTACGACAGGGGTTCACCCCTCCACTTT
D gene: NA; clone size: NA; J gene: TRBJ1-5; V gene: TRBV7-8; CDR3 protein: CASSFSGVSNQPQHF; CDR3 DNA: TGTGCCAGCAGCTTCTCGGGGGTTAGCAATCAGCCCCAGCATTTT
D gene: NA; clone size: NA; J gene: TRBJ2-7; V gene: TRBV6-1; CDR3 protein: CAAESVYEQYF; CDR3 DNA: TGTGCAGCGGAGTCGGTTTACGAGCAGTACTTC
D gene: TRBD2; clone size: NA; J gene: TRBJ2-2; V gene: TRBV7-9; CDR3 protein: CASSLALAGGYANTGELFF; CDR3 DNA: TGTGCCAGCAGCTTGGCTTTAGCGGGAGGATACGCGAACACCGGGGAGCTGTTTTTT
D gene: NA; clone size: few; J gene: TRBJ2-1; V gene: TRBV11-2; CDR3 protein: CASSLERGNEQFF; CDR3 DNA: TGTGCCAGCAGCTTAGAACGGGGAAATGAGCAGTTCTTC
D gene: NA; clone size: NA; J gene: TRBJ1-3; V gene: TRBV6-5; CDR3 protein: CASSYSSPLSGNTIYF; CDR3 DNA: TGTGCCAGCAGTTACTCGAGCCCGTTATCTGGAAACACCATATATTTT
D gene: NA; clone size: NA; J gene: TRBJ2-5; V gene: TRBV15; CDR3 protein: CATSGPKRRGETQYF; CDR3 DNA: TGTGCCACCAGCGGCCCGAAGAGACGCGGGGAGACCCAGTACTTC
D gene: NA; clone size: NA; J gene: TRBJ2-7; V gene: TRBV10-3; CDR3 protein: CAISEGGLQYF; CDR3 DNA: TGTGCCATCAGTGAGGGGGGCCTGCAGTACTTC
D gene: TRBD1; clone size: NA; J gene: TRBJ1-5; V gene: TRBV5-5; CDR3 protein: CASTDEDRTNQPQHF; CDR3 DNA: TGTGCCAGCACCGACGAGGACAGGACCAATCAGCCCCAGCATTTT
D gene: NA; clone size: NA; J gene: TRBJ2-7; V gene: TRBV28; CDR3 protein: CASSSSLELYEQYF; CDR3 DNA: TGTGCCAGCAGTTCCTCCTTGGAGCTGTACGAGCAGTACTTC
D gene: NA; clone size: NA; J gene: TRBJ1-1; V gene: TRBV27; CDR3 protein: CASSLSPDRFQAFF; CDR3 DNA: TGTGCCAGCAGTTTATCGCCAGACAGATTTCAAGCTTTCTTT
D gene: NA; clone size: once; J gene: TRBJ2-7; V gene: TRBV15; CDR3 protein: CATSTRHRERAYEQYF; CDR3 DNA: TGTGCCACCAGCACCCGCCACCGGGAGCGAGCCTACGAGCAGTACTTC
D gene: TRBD2; clone size: once; J gene: TRBJ2-3; V gene: TRBV7-3; CDR3 protein: CASSSGGLAGTTQYF; CDR3 DNA: TGTGCCAGCAGCTCCGGTGGGCTAGCGGGGACAACGCAGTATTTT
D gene: NA; clone size: NA; J gene: TRBJ1-1; V gene: TRBV11-1; CDR3 protein: CASSPPEPIKNTEAFF; CDR3 DNA: TGTGCCAGCAGCCCCCCGGAGCCGATTAAGAACACTGAAGCTTTCTTT
D gene: TRBD2; clone size: NA; J gene: TRBJ2-7; V gene: TRBV5-1; CDR3 protein: CASSLEAGLAGYEQYF; CDR3 DNA: TGCGCCAGCAGCTTGGAGGCCGGACTAGCGGGTTACGAGCAGTACTTC
D gene: TRBD1; clone size: NA; J gene: TRBJ2-5; V gene: TRBV7-9; CDR3 protein: CASSFPTGAQETQYF; CDR3 DNA: TGTGCCAGCAGCTTCCCGACAGGGGCCCAAGAGACCCAGTACTTC
D gene: NA; clone size: NA; J gene: TRBJ2-2; V gene: TRBV4-1; CDR3 protein: CASSQDAATNTGELFF; CDR3 DNA: TGCGCCAGCAGCCAAGATGCTGCGACGAACACCGGGGAGCTGTTTTTT
D gene: TRBD1; clone size: few; J gene: TRBJ2-5; V gene: TRBV29-1; CDR3 protein: CSVTGTAGETQYF; CDR3 DNA: TGCAGCGTCACCGGGACAGCAGGAGAGACCCAGTACTTC
D gene: TRBD1; clone size: NA; J gene: TRBJ2-2; V gene: TRBV12-5; CDR3 protein: CASGPRQGVDTGELFF; CDR3 DNA: TGTGCTAGTGGTCCGCGCCAGGGGGTAGACACCGGGGAGCTGTTTTTT
D gene: NA; clone size: NA; J gene: TRBJ2-6; V gene: TRBV7-3; CDR3 protein: CASSLLLPGSGANVLTF; CDR3 DNA: TGTGCCAGCAGCTTACTCCTTCCCGGGTCTGGGGCCAACGTCCTGACTTTC
D gene: TRBD1; clone size: NA; J gene: TRBJ1-1; V gene: TRBV9; CDR3 protein: CASSVGQGARITEAFF; CDR3 DNA: TGTGCCAGCAGCGTAGGGCAGGGGGCGAGGATAACTGAAGCTTTCTTT
D gene: NA; clone size: NA; J gene: TRBJ2-7; V gene: TRBV30; CDR3 protein: CAWVPQGVYDEQYF; CDR3 DNA: TGTGCCTGGGTGCCACAGGGAGTATACGACGAGCAGTACTTC
D gene: NA; clone size: NA; J gene: TRBJ1-1; V gene: TRBV19; CDR3 protein: CASSSAGMNTEAFF; CDR3 DNA: TGTGCCAGTAGTAGCGCAGGTATGAACACTGAAGCTTTCTTT
D gene: TRBD1; clone size: NA; J gene: TRBJ1-2; V gene: TRBV27; CDR3 protein: CASSGTGTAGYTF; CDR3 DNA: TGTGCCAGCAGTGGAACCGGGACAGCTGGCTACACCTTC
D gene: TRBD1; clone size: NA; J gene: TRBJ1-2; V gene: TRBV19; CDR3 protein: CASSITRTGYGYTF; CDR3 DNA: TGTGCCAGTAGTATAACCAGGACAGGCTATGGCTACACCTTC
D gene: TRBD1; clone size: few; J gene: TRBJ1-1; V gene: TRBV19; CDR3 protein: CASSLTGVARGAFF; CDR3 DNA: TGTGCCAGTAGCTTAACAGGGGTTGCGAGGGGAGCTTTCTTT
D gene: TRBD2; clone size: NA; J gene: TRBJ2-3; V gene: TRBV7-2; CDR3 protein: CASSLWASGLPSTDTQYF; CDR3 DNA: TGTGCCAGCAGCTTATGGGCTAGCGGCCTCCCTAGCACAGATACGCAGTATTTT
D gene: NA; clone size: NA; J gene: TRBJ2-7; V gene: TRBV6-1; CDR3 protein: CASSHVYEQYF; CDR3 DNA: TGTGCCAGCAGTCACGTCTACGAGCAGTACTTC
D gene: NA; clone size: few; J gene: TRBJ1-1; V gene: TRBV14; CDR3 protein: CASSPEGAEAFF; CDR3 DNA: TGTGCCAGCAGCCCTGAGGGGGCTGAAGCTTTCTTT